Here is one T cell receptor beta chain with its context. Its antigen is unidentified. CDR1 SGHRS and CDR2 YFSETQ come from the germline V gene. CDR3 length equals 15 residues. J lost 5 bases, V lost 4 bases, and 3 bases had no gene match. This sample is drawn from a study of cytomegalovirus exposure and HLA in healthy donors. Whole-study results and caveats: By a later analysis, the bulk of CMV-associated TCR beta chains appeared HLA-restricted. Available immune exposure information covered CMV serostatus only. For most TCR beta V segments, an earlier analysis put the productive rate at about 90% or about 30% of the time. Later analysis demonstrated an association between a missense DCLRE1C variant and TCR beta V- and J-gene trimming.

The PCR had 60 Vbeta and 13 Jbeta primers. Only in-frame clones appear in the TCRdb table, and some are missing; sequencing was by immunoSEQ multiplex PCR. This sample has about 150,000 clones, with roughly 72% found just once. The sequencing sample was made of PBMCs. The source of this sequence is a man in his forties or fifties in good health and CMV-seronegative. The chain joins TRBV5-1 to TRBJ2-2; 12 nucleotides align to TRBD2. This chain's CDR3 is CASSPGLAGTGELFF. CDR3 sequence (DNA): TGCGCCAGCAGCCCCGGACTAGCGGGGACCGGGGAGCTGTTTTTT.